This TCR beta chain was recorded in a study of cytomegalovirus exposure and HLA in healthy donors. Study observations and caveats: The dataset shows that most TCR sequences were rare, while some public TCRs occurred in many donors.

The protocol was immunoSEQ multiplex PCR, while the TCRdb copy is restricted to in-frame clones and leaves out a portion. This sample yields roughly 220,000 clones, of which under 95% are seen a single time; roughly 1% belongs to the top ten. The CDR3 contains 16 residues. Per germline, CDR1 LNHDA and CDR2 SQIVND (reference sequence). Trimming stripped 6 bases from V and 3 bases from J, with 18 bases between. Comment on this clone: Its specificity is not known.

The clonotype originates from a woman aged 18-29 years in good health and CMV-seronegative. The V and J genes are TRBV19 and TRBJ1-5; D remains ambiguous. Sequencing input: PBMCs. The CDR3 region is CASSPFLREVNQPQHF. Written as DNA, the CDR3 is TGTGCCAGTAGCCCCTTCCTAAGGGAGGTCAATCAGCCCCAGCATTTT.